This T cell receptor (beta chain) was identified during a study of glioma-infiltrating T cells after dendritic cell vaccination. Study-wide background: At biweekly intervals, patients got three intradermal dendritic cell vaccine injections.

The primer mix had 60 V beta and 13 J beta primers. Clones were read by immunoSEQ multiplex PCR, and TCRdb kept only the in-frame ones, dropping some. The repertoire includes 80,000 to 95,000 clones, approximately 87% of them detected once, and around 3.2% sits in the top ten. Isocitrate dehydrogenase mutation was absent in all glioblastoma patients. V was clipped by 1 base and J by 1 base, with 7 bases between them. Germline V gives CDR1 MGHRA, CDR2 YSYEKL. CDR3 size: 14 residues. The sequence came from a human donor with glioblastoma. Source: blood, taken before dendritic cell vaccination. The chain has TRBV4-1 and TRBJ1-1, with D perhaps matching TRBD1 (5 bases). CDR3: CASSQGQGNTEAFF. In nucleotides, the CDR3 is TGCGCCAGCAGCCAAGGGCAGGGGAACACTGAAGCTTTCTTT.